The clone carrying this TCR beta chain appeared a single time. Its antigen remains unknown. These data belong to a study of cytomegalovirus exposure and HLA in healthy donors. Study results and limitations: Later on, an analysis tied under 20,000 TCR beta sequences to HLA alleles at 0.05 false discovery rate.

The PCR used 60 Vbeta and 13 Jbeta primers. The data were produced by immunoSEQ multiplex PCR, yet TCRdb's version contains in-frame clones alone and is incomplete. The sample records about 150,000 clones, around 82% being singletons. The sample taken for sequencing was PBMCs. The clonotype was recovered from a woman aged 45 to 65 in good health and CMV-seropositive.

The CDR3 loop reads CASSIGTGGNQPQHF. CDR3 bases: TGTGCCAGTAGTATAGGGACAGGCGGTAATCAGCCCCAGCATTTT. The chain joins TRBV19 to TRBJ1-5; 7 nucleotides line up with TRBD1. This CDR3 contains 15 residues. V was pared by 1 base and J by 4 bases, with 4 bases of the junction left unmatched. The germline V gene encodes CDR1 LNHDA and CDR2 SQIVND (reference sequence).